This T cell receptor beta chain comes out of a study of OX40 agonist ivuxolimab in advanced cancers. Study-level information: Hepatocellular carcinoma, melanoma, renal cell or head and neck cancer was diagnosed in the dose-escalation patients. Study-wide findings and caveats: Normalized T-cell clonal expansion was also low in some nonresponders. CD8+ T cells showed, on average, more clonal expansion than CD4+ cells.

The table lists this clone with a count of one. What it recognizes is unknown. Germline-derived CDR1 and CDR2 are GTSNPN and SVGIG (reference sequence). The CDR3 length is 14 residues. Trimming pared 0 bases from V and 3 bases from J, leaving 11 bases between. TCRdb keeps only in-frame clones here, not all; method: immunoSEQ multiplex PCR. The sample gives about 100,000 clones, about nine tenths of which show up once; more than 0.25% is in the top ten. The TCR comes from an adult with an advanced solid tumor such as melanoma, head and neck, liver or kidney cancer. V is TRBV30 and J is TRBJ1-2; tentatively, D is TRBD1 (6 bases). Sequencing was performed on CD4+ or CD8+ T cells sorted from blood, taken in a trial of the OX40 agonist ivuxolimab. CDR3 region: CAWSVQGGDYGYTF. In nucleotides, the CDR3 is TGTGCCTGGAGTGTACAGGGAGGGGACTATGGCTACACCTTC.